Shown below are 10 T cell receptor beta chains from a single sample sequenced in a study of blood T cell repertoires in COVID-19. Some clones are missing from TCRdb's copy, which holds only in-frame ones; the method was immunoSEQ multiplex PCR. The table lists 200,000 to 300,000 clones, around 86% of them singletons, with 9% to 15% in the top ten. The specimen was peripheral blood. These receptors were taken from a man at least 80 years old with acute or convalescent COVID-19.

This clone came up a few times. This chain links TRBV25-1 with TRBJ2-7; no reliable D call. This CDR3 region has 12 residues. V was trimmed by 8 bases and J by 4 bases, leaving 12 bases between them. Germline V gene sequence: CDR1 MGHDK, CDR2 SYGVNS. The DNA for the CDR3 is TGTGCCAGCCGAGACACTTATTACGAGCAGTACTTC. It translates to CASRDTYYEQYF.

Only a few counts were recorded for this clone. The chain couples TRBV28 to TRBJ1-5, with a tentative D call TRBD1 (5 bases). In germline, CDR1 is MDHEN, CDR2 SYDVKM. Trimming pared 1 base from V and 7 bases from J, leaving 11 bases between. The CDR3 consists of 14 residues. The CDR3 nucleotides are TGTGCCAGCAGTTTATTGGGCAGGGTCCAGCCCCAGCATTTT. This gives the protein CASSLLGRVQPQHF. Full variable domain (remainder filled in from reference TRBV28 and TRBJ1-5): DVKVTQSSRYLVKRTGEKVFLECVQDMDHENMFWYRQDPGLGLRLIYFSYDVKMKEKGDIPEGYSVSREKKERFSLILESASTNQTSMYLCASSLLGRVQPQHFGDGTRLSIL.

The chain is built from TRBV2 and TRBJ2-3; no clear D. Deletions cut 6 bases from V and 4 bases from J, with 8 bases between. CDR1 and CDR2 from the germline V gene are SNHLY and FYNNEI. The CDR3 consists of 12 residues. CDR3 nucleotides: TGTGCCAGCAGAGCTCCCCCAGATACGCAGTATTTT. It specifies CASRAPPDTQYF.

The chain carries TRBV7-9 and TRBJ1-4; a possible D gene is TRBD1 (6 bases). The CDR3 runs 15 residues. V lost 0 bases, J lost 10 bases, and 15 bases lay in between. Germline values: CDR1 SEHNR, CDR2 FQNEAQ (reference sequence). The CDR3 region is CASSLAAGDTGKLFF. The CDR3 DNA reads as TGTGCCAGCAGCTTAGCGGCGGGGGACACGGGAAAACTGTTTTTT.

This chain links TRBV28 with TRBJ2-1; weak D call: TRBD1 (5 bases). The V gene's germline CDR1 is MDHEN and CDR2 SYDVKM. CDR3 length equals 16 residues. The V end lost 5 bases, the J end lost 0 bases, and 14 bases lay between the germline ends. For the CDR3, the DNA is TGTGCCAGCAGTACCGCCTCAAGGGGCTCCTACAATGAGCAGTTCTTC. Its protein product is CASSTASRGSYNEQFF.

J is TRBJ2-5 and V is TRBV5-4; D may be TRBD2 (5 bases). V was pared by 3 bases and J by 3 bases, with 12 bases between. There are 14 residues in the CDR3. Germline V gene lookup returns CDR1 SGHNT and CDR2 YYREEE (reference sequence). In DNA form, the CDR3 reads TGTGCCAGCAGCTCTCGGACTGGGGAAGAGACCCAGTACTTC. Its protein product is CASSSRTGEETQYF.

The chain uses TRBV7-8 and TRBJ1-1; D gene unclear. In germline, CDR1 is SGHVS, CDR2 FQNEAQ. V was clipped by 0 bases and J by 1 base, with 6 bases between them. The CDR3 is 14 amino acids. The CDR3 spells CASSLANRNTEAFF. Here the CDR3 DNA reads TGTGCCAGCAGCTTAGCAAACAGGAACACTGAAGCTTTCTTT.

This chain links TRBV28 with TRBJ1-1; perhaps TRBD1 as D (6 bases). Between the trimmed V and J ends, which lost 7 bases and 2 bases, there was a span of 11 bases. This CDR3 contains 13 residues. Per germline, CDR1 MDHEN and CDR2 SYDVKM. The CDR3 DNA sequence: TGTGCCAGCAAAAGGGACATCAACACTGAAGCTTTCTTT. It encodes CASKRDINTEAFF.

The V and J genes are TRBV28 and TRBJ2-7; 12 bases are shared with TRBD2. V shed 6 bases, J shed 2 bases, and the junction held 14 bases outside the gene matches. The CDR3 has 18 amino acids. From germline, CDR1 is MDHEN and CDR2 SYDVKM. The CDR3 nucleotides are TGTGCCAGCAGACCCCTTAACCTTCGACTAGCGGGGGCCTACGAGCAGTACTTC. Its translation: CASRPLNLRLAGAYEQYF.

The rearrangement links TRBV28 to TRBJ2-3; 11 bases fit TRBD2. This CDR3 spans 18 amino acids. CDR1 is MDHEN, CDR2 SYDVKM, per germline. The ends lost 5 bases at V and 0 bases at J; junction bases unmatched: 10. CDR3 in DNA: TGTGCCAGCAGTCCGCGAACCGGGACTAGCGGCAGCACAGATACGCAGTATTTT. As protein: CASSPRTGTSGSTDTQYF.